Sequencing of this T cell receptor beta chain was carried out in a study of vaccination and CD4 T cells after COVID-19. Background on the study: For post-vaccine samples, collection took place a median around 72 days after dose two, ranging from 14 to 241.

Germline CDR1 DFQATT, CDR2 SNEGSKA (reference sequence). Trimming removed 2 bases at V and 7 bases at J, with 12 bases between. This CDR3 contains 12 residues. Overall study findings and caveats: Convalescent patients displayed a median roughly 90% of reactive clones emerging only post-vaccination.

TCRdb redid the calling of the PCR reads with MiXCR, one entry per CDR3 protein. Found here are 15,000 or so distinct CDR3 sequences, roughly 65% of them singletons; the top ten hold 1.1%. This clonotype was seen only a few times. Its matching antigen is unknown. This receptor was obtained from a human donor who had recovered from COVID-19. The sample in question was CD4+ T cells from blood, obtained after SARS-CoV-2 vaccination. This chain joins TRBV20-1 and TRBJ2-7; D is undetermined. Here the CDR3 DNA reads TGCAGTGCTAGACACCCTCCCTTGGAGCAGTACTTC. Translating gives CSARHPPLEQYF.